This section outlines one T cell receptor beta chain sequence together with its context. At one end the junction does not follow the germline gene, possibly because of a read error. Methods used by the authors: It was from reference gene primer amplification that nucleated cell counts were estimated. Clones were read by immunoSEQ multiplex PCR, and TCRdb kept only the in-frame ones, dropping some. That table supplies the V and J calls and clone size; D and trimming were determined from the DNA. The sample yields around 200,000 clones, approximately 87% seen once. The source of the sample is a study of blood T cell repertoires in COVID-19. Overall study: Sites in the United States, Italy and Spain provided acute and convalescent COVID-19 samples. The analysed material was cDNA or gDNA that came from T cells, B-cell-depleted T cells, or PBMCs.

The CDR3 covers 12 residues. Germline V lookup: CDR1 MDHEN, CDR2 SYDVKM. The sequencing input was peripheral blood. The sequence was collected from a man aged 55 to 70 who had recovered from COVID-19. The chain is built from TRBV28 and TRBJ2-7; perhaps TRBD2 as D (5 bases). CDR3 sequence: CATSPSRHEQYF. Here the CDR3 DNA reads TGTGCCACCAGTCCTAGCAGACACGAGCAGTACTTC.